The next 23 T cell receptor beta chains were all read from a single sample in a study of T-cell reconstitution after alpha-beta-depleted transplantation in children. Preparation of the TCRbeta library was carried out with unique molecular identifiers. TCRdb recomputed calls from the PCR reads with MiXCR, one row per CDR3 protein. There are 200,000 or so distinct CDR3 sequences in the sample; roughly 7% occur only once, and less than 7% lies in the top ten. Material: PBMCs, obtained before TCRalphabeta/CD19-depleted stem cell transplant. These receptors came from a boy aged 2 to 9 with acute lymphoblastic leukemia, due to receive a stem cell transplant.

In its sample, this clonotype was seen many times. The rearrangement uses TRBV12-3 or TRBV12-4 and TRBJ1-4, with D maybe TRBD1 (5 bases). The ends were cut back, 7 bases at V and 6 bases at J, with 12 bases in the middle. The CDR3 consists of 13 residues. The CDR3 DNA reads as TGTGCCAGCACGGGACGGACGGATGAAAAACTGTTTTTT. Amino acid sequence: CASTGRTDEKLFF.

This clonotype was observed at least ten times. The V and J genes are TRBV12-3 or TRBV12-4 and TRBJ1-1; TRBD1 agrees at 7 bases. V dropped 6 bases and J dropped 1; count of bases not matched to a gene: 5. This CDR3 has 14 residues. This chain's CDR3 is CASRQGSTNTEAFF. The DNA for the CDR3 is TGTGCCAGCAGACAGGGGTCCACGAACACTGAAGCTTTCTTT.

CDR3 region: CASSFETGTNSNQPQHF. CDR3 in DNA: TGTGCCAGCAGTTTCGAGACAGGGACGAATAGCAATCAGCCCCAGCATTTT. The V and J genes are TRBV12-3 or TRBV12-4 and TRBJ1-5; 7 nucleotides line up with TRBD1. The CDR3 spans 17 residues. V was clipped by 3 bases and J by 0 bases; unmatched bases: 8.

The V call is TRBV3-1, the J call TRBJ1-1; D perhaps matches TRBD1 (5 bases). Germline V lookup: CDR1 LGHDT, CDR2 YNNKEL (reference sequence). This CDR3 has 12 residues. Trimming removed 6 bases at V and 5 bases at J, with 10 bases between. CDR3 DNA: TGTGCCAGCAGTTGGGGCCAGACTGAAGCTTTCTTT. Residues: CASSWGQTEAFF. Looking up the rest from reference TRBV3-1 and TRBJ1-1 gives the full variable domain: DTAVSQTPKYLVTQMGNDKSIKCEQNLGHDTMYWYKQDSKKFLKIMFSYNNKELIINETVPNRFSPKSPDKAHLNLHINSLELGDSAVYFCASSWGQTEAFFGQGTRLTVV.

This clonotype was picked up a small number of times. This sequence joins TRBV5-1 and TRBJ2-6; tentatively, D is TRBD1 or TRBD2 (5 bases each). V dropped 0 bases and J dropped 0 bases, with 10 bases sitting between them. The CDR3 sequence is 17 residues long. CDR1 SGHRS and CDR2 YFSETQ come from the germline V gene. The CDR3 DNA reads as TGCGCCAGCAGCTTGGGCAGGGACCTCTCTGGGGCCAACGTCCTGACTTTC. Its protein is CASSLGRDLSGANVLTF.

This clonotype has only a few counts. The genes are TRBV11-2 and TRBJ2-2, with 7 nucleotides matching TRBD2. This CDR3 is 16 amino acids long. The V gene's germline CDR1 is SGHAT and CDR2 FQNNGV. The V gene end was trimmed by 0 bases and the J gene end by 2 bases; junction bases not matched to a gene: 3. CDR3 sequence: CASSLEIAGNTGELFF. CDR3 DNA: TGTGCCAGCAGCTTAGAAATAGCGGGTAACACCGGGGAGCTGTTTTTT.

The rearrangement links TRBV20-1 to TRBJ1-1; unclear D gene. Germline V gene sequence: CDR1 DFQATT, CDR2 SNEGSKA (reference sequence). Trimming shortened V by 3 bases and J by 8 bases, and 10 bases separated the two germline ends. The CDR3 consists of 11 residues. The CDR3 here is CSASGEPEAFF. In DNA form, the CDR3 reads TGCAGTGCTAGTGGCGAACCAGAAGCTTTCTTT.

In its sample, this clonotype was seen a few times. The chain couples TRBV19 to TRBJ2-7, with D hard to call. CDR3 length: 11 amino acids. Trimming removed 9 bases from V and 3 bases from J, with 9 bases in between. Germline CDR1 LNHDA, CDR2 SQIVND (reference sequence). CDR3 DNA: TGTGCCAGCGTTGACGGCTACGAGCAGTACTTC. Residues: CASVDGYEQYF. Complete variable domain (other parts from reference TRBV19 and TRBJ2-7): DGGITQSPKYLFRKEGQNVTLSCEQNLNHDAMYWYRQDPGQGLRLIYYSQIVNDFQKGDIAEGYSVSREKKESFPLTVTSAQKNPTAFYLCASVDGYEQYFGPGTRLTVT.

Ten or more counts support this clonotype. This chain links TRBV20-1 with TRBJ1-3, with D possibly being TRBD1 (6 bases). Trimming stripped 6 bases from V and 6 bases from J, with 9 bases between. CDR1 is DFQATT and CDR2 is SNEGSKA in the germline V gene (reference sequence). The length of the CDR3 is 11 residues. Here the CDR3 reads CSADRSNTIYF. In DNA, the CDR3 is TGCAGTGCAGACAGGTCAAACACCATATATTTT.

This clonotype has only a few counts. The chain joins TRBV6-1 to TRBJ1-1; 9 bases match TRBD1. V lost 4 bases and J lost 3; bases outside the gene matches: 3. The CDR3 spans 14 residues. CDR1 and CDR2 (germline): MNHNS, SASEGT. The CDR3 coding sequence is TGTGCCAGCAGTGGGACAGGGGCGGACACTGAAGCTTTCTTT. This sequence encodes CASSGTGADTEAFF.

The gene calls are TRBV12-3 or TRBV12-4 and TRBJ2-2; D is perhaps TRBD1 (6 bases). This CDR3 has 14 residues. Here the CDR3 reads CATGTTGNTGELFF. CDR3 sequence (DNA): TGTGCTACCGGGACAACCGGAAACACCGGGGAGCTGTTTTTT.

This clonotype was seen ten or more times. The chain joins TRBV28 to TRBJ2-7, with 12 bases that match TRBD1. The CDR3 runs 14 residues. J was trimmed by 9 bases and V by 6 bases; bases with no gene match: 9. The germline CDR1 and CDR2 sequences are MDHEN and SYDVKM. The CDR3, as DNA: TGTGCCAGCAGCGCCCCGGGACAGGGGGCAGGGCAGTACTTC. Translating it yields CASSAPGQGAGQYF. Drawing the rest from reference TRBV28 and TRBJ2-7, the complete variable domain is DVKVTQSSRYLVKRTGEKVFLECVQDMDHENMFWYRQDPGLGLRLIYFSYDVKMKEKGDIPEGYSVSREKKERFSLILESASTNQTSMYLCASSAPGQGAGQYFGPGTRLTVT.

This clonotype showed up just once. This chain joins TRBV6-2 or TRBV6-3 and TRBJ1-5; TRBD1 matches at 8 bases. CDR3 length equals 15 residues. The V gene end was trimmed by 5 bases and the J gene end by 7 bases; junction bases not matched to a gene: 10. Germline-derived CDR1 and CDR2 are MNHEY and SVGEGT. The CDR3 sequence is CASSPPDRAGQPQHF. CDR3 nucleotide sequence: TGTGCCAGCAGTCCGCCGGACAGGGCCGGCCAGCCCCAGCATTTT.

This clonotype turned up a few times. J is TRBJ2-7 and V is TRBV5-1, with 7 bases that match TRBD1. There are 14 residues in the CDR3. With V trimmed by 6 bases and J by 2 bases, 8 bases remained unmatched. CDR1 SGHRS and CDR2 YFSETQ come from the germline V gene. The CDR3: CASIPDRFPYEQYF. The CDR3 DNA reads TGCGCCAGCATCCCGGACAGGTTCCCCTACGAGCAGTACTTC.

V is TRBV29-1 and J is TRBJ1-3; unclear D gene. The CDR3 extends over 13 amino acids. Germline-derived CDR1 and CDR2 are SQVTM and ANQGSEA. V dropped 7 bases and J dropped 8 bases, with 18 bases sitting between them. CDR3 nucleotide sequence: TGCAGCGCCATGGGTATTAATCGGGACACCATATATTTT. Translation gives CSAMGINRDTIYF.

CDR3 protein: CASSLDQNSPLHF. The CDR3 nucleotides are TGTGCCAGCAGCTTAGACCAGAATTCACCCCTCCACTTT. This chain uses TRBV11-3 with TRBJ1-6; D not resolved. The ends were cut back, 0 bases at V and 7 bases at J, with 4 bases in the middle. The CDR3 runs to 13 residues. Looked up from germline, CDR1 is SGHNT and CDR2 is YENEEA.

This clonotype appeared many times. The chain links TRBV7-9 to TRBJ2-1; 8 bases are shared with TRBD1. Germline assignment: CDR1 SEHNR and CDR2 FQNEAQ (reference sequence). The CDR3 consists of 15 residues. V was clipped by 4 bases and J by 7 bases; unmatched bases: 9. The CDR3 reads CASSSRQGIKNEQFF. The DNA of the CDR3 is TGTGCCAGCAGCTCGCGACAGGGGATCAAGAATGAGCAGTTCTTC.

This clonotype was seen many times. This chain joins TRBV12-3 or TRBV12-4 and TRBJ2-7; weak D call: TRBD1 (5 bases). The V end lost 7 bases, the J end lost 0 bases, and 13 bases lay between the germline ends. This CDR3 is 14 amino acids long. The CDR3: CASTNGHSSYEQYF. CDR3 DNA sequence: TGTGCCAGCACCAATGGACACAGCTCCTACGAGCAGTACTTC.

This clonotype was found a few times. V is TRBV4-2 and J is TRBJ2-1; 7 bases map to TRBD2. The germline CDR1 and CDR2 sequences are LGHNA and YNFKEQ. The ends lost 0 bases at V and 7 bases at J; junction bases unmatched: 0. The CDR3 is 13 amino acids. DNA for the CDR3: TGTGCCAGCAGCCAAGACGGGGGGAATGAGCAGTTCTTC. Protein product: CASSQDGGNEQFF.

The chain uses TRBV29-1 and TRBJ2-7, with 9 positions matching TRBD2. The CDR3 spans 15 residues. From germline, CDR1 is SQVTM and CDR2 ANQGSEA. V gave up 1 base and J gave up 4 bases; unmatched junction bases: 8. This CDR3 reads CSVEGFQRGVYEQYF. The CDR3 DNA follows: TGCAGCGTTGAAGGGTTTCAGCGGGGGGTGTACGAGCAGTACTTC.

This clonotype was counted many times. The chain links TRBV28 to TRBJ1-1; D remains ambiguous. CDR1 and CDR2 (germline): MDHEN, SYDVKM. V gave up 8 bases and J gave up 10 bases, with 5 bases separating them. There are 8 residues in the CDR3. The CDR3 DNA follows: TGTGCCAGCGGCGGAGCTTTCTTT. Amino acids: CASGGAFF.

This clonotype appeared many times. The chain combines TRBV7-2 with TRBJ2-3; a possible D gene is TRBD2 (7 bases). Trimming cost V 2 bases and J 6 bases, with 12 bases left between them. CDR3 length equals 14 residues. Germline V gives CDR1 SGHTA, CDR2 FQGNSA. DNA of the CDR3: TGTGCCAGCAGCTTATTGAGGGGGGGGGATACGCAGTATTTT. Its translation: CASSLLRGGDTQYF. Combining the CDR3 with reference TRBV7-2 and TRBJ2-3 gives the whole variable domain GAGVSQSPSNKVTEKGKDVELRCDPISGHTALYWYRQSLGQGLEFLIYFQGNSAPDKSGLPSDRFSAERTGGSVSTLTIQRTQQEDSAVYLCASSLLRGGDTQYFGPGTRLTVL.

This clonotype was counted ten times or more. The gene calls are TRBV28 and TRBJ2-7, with 7 bases aligning to TRBD1. V lost 3 bases and J lost 2; bases outside the gene matches: 10. The length of the CDR3 is 16 residues. Germline V gives CDR1 MDHEN, CDR2 SYDVKM. CDR3 coding DNA: TGTGCCAGCAGTTTCTCCGAAGGGACAGTGACCTACGAGCAGTACTTC. This gives the protein CASSFSEGTVTYEQYF.